This entry features one T cell receptor (beta chain) sequence. This specimen belongs to a study of blood T cell repertoires in COVID-19. V shed 3 bases and J 6 bases; nucleotides not matched to a gene: 4. From germline, CDR1 is PRHDT and CDR2 FYEKMQ (reference sequence). The CDR3 loop spans 13 amino acids. Assay: immunoSEQ multiplex PCR; the TCRdb copy retains only in-frame clones and omits some. The data hold approximately 18,000 clones, with around 86% observed a single time. Sequenced input: peripheral blood. The rearrangement uses TRBV13 and TRBJ2-7; TRBD1 agrees at 8 bases. The receptor was derived from a human donor with active COVID-19. The donor label of this sample is uncertain. For the CDR3, the DNA is TGTGCCAGCAGCTTGGACAGGGCCCCCGAGCAGTACTTC. Translating it yields CASSLDRAPEQYF.